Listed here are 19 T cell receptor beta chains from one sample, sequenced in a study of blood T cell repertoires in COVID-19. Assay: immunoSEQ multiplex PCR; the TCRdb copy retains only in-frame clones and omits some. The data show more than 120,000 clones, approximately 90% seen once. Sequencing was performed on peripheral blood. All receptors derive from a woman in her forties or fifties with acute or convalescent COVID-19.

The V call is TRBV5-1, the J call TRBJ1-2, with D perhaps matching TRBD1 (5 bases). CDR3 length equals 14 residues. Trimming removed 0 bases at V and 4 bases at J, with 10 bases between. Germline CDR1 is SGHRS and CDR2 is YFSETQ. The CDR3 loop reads CASSLEQGSYGYTF. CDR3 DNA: TGCGCCAGCAGCTTGGAGCAGGGCTCCTATGGCTACACCTTC.

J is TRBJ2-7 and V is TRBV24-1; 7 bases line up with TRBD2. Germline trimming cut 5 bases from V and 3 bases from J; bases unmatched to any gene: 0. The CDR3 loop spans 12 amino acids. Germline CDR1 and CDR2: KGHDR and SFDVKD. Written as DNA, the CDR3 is TGTGCCACCAGTGCTAGCGGCTACGAGCAGTACTTC. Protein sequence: CATSASGYEQYF.

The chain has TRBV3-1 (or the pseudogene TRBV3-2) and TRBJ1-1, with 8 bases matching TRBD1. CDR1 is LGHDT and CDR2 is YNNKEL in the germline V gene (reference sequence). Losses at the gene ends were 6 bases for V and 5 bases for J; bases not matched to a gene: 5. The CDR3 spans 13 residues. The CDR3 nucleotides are TGTGCCAGCAGAGGACAGGGATGGACTGAAGCTTTCTTT. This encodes CASRGQGWTEAFF.

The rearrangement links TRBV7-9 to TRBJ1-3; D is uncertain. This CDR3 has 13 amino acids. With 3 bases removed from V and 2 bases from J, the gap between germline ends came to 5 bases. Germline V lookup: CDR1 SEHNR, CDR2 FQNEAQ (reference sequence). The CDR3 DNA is TGTGCCAGCAGCTTTATCCCTGGAAACACCATATATTTT. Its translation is CASSFIPGNTIYF.

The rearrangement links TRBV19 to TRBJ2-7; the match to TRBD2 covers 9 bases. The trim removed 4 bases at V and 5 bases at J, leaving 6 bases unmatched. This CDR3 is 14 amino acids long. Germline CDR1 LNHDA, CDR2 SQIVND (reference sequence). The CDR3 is CASSTSGTSHEQYF. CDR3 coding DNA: TGTGCCAGTAGTACCTCCGGGACTAGCCACGAGCAGTACTTC.

The CDR3 is CASNRGQNYGYTF. In DNA form, the CDR3 reads TGTGCCAGCAATAGGGGGCAGAACTATGGCTACACCTTC. The V gene is TRBV6-5, the J gene TRBJ1-2; TRBD1 agrees at 7 bases. Germline lookup yields CDR1 MNHEY and CDR2 SVGAGI. The CDR3 loop spans 13 amino acids. V lost 7 bases to trimming and J lost 2 bases; unmatched junction nucleotides: 4.

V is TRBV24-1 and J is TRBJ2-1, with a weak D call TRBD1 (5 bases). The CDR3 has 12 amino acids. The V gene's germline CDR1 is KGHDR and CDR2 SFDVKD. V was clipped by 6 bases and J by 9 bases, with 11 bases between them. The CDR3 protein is CATSPGHSEQFF. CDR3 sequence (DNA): TGTGCCACCAGTCCCGGACACAGTGAGCAGTTCTTC.

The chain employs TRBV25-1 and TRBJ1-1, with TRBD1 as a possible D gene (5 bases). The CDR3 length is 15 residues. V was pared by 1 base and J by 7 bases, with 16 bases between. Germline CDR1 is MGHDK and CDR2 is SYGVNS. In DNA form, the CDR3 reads TGTGCCAGCAGTGAATGGGGAGGGACCCCAAGTGAAGCTTTCTTT. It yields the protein CASSEWGGTPSEAFF.

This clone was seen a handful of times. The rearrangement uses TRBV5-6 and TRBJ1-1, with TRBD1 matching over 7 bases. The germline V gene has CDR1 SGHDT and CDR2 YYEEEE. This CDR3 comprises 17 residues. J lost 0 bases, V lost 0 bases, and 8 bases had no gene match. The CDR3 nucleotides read TGTGCCAGCAGCTTGGTTTGGCAGGGGGGCATGAACACTGAAGCTTTCTTT. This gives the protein CASSLVWQGGMNTEAFF.

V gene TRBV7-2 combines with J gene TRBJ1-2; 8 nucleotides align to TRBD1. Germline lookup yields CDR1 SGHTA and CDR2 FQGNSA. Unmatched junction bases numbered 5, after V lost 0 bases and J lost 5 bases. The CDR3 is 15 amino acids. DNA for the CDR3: TGTGCCAGCAGCTTAGCCCAGGGGGCGCGGTATGGCTACACCTTC. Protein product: CASSLAQGARYGYTF.

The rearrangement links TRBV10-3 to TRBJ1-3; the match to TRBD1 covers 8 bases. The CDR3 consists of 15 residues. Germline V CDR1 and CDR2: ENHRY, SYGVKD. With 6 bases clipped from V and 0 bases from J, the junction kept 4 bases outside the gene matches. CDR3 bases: TGTGCCATCAGCCAAGACAGGGGCTCTGGAAACACCATATATTTT. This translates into CAISQDRGSGNTIYF.

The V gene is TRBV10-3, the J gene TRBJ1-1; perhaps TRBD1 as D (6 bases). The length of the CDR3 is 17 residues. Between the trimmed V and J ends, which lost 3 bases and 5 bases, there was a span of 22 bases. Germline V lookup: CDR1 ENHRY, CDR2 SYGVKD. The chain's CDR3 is CAISELAGAASGTEAFF. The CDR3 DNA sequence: TGTGCCATCAGTGAATTGGCAGGGGCCGCGAGTGGTACTGAAGCTTTCTTT.

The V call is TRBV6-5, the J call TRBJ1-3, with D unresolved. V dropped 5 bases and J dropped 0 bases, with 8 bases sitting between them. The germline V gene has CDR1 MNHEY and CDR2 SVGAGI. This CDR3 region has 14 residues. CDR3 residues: CASSRTGSGNTIYF. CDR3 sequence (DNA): TGTGCCAGCAGTAGAACGGGCTCTGGAAACACCATATATTTT.

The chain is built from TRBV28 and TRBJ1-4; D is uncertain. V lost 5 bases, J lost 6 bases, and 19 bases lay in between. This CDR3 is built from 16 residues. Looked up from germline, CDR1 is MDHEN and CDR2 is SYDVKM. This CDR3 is CASSPPGREGDEKLFF. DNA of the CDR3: TGTGCCAGCAGTCCCCCTGGGAGGGAGGGAGATGAAAAACTGTTTTTT.

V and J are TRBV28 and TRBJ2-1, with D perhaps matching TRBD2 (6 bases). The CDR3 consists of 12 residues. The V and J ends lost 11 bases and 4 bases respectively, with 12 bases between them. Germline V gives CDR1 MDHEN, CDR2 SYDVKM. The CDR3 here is CASWRVYNEQFF. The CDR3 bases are TGTGCCTCCTGGAGGGTTTACAATGAGCAGTTCTTC.

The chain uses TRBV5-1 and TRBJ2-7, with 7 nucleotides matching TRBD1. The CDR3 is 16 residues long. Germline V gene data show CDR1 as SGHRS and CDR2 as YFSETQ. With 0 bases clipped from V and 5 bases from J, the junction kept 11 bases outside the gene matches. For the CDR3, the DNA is TGCGCCAGCAGCTTGGAGGGGGCCCCTGATACCAACGAGCAGTACTTC. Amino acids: CASSLEGAPDTNEQYF.

CDR3 residues: CASSPEQGERYGYTF. In DNA form, the CDR3 reads TGTGCCAGCAGCCCCGAACAGGGGGAGAGATATGGCTACACCTTC. The chain is built from TRBV4-2 and TRBJ1-2; 8 nucleotides agree with TRBD1. V was pared by 4 bases and J by 5 bases, with 9 bases of the junction left unmatched. Germline CDR1 and CDR2: LGHNA and YNFKEQ. The CDR3 totals 15 residues.

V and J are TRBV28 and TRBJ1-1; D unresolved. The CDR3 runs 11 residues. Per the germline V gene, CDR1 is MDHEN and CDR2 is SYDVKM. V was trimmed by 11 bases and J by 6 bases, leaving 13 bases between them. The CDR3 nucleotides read TGTGCCGCCCCCCGGGGTGCTGAAGCTTTCTTT. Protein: CAAPRGAEAFF.

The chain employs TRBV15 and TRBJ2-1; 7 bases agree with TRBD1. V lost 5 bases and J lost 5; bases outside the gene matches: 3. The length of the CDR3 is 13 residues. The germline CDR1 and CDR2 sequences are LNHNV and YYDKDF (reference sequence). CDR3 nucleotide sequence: TGTGCCACCAGCGCGGACAGGCACAATGAGCAGTTCTTC. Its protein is CATSADRHNEQFF.